The 27 T cell receptor beta chains presented below share a single source sample, sequenced in a study of blood T cell repertoires in COVID-19. The table came from immunoSEQ multiplex PCR; TCRdb's copy has only in-frame clones and leaves some out. Found here are roughly 130,000 clones, about four fifths of them singletons; the top ten hold about a sixth. The sample comprised peripheral blood. The receptors stem from a man in his sixties with active or convalescent COVID-19.

The chain employs TRBV5-1 and TRBJ2-3, with D unclear. The CDR3 covers 12 residues. V gave up 1 base and J gave up 4 bases, with 4 bases separating them. CDR1 and CDR2 from the germline V gene are SGHRS and YFSETQ. The CDR3 DNA is TGCGCCAGCAGCTTGTCGGCAGATACGCAGTATTTT. This encodes CASSLSADTQYF.

The V call is TRBV11-3, the J call TRBJ2-1; 8 bases line up with TRBD1. CDR3 length: 14 residues. The germline CDR1 and CDR2 sequences are SGHNT and YENEEA. Losses at the gene ends were 5 bases for V and 4 bases for J; bases not matched to a gene: 4. CDR3 bases: TGTGCCAGCAGCCGCAGGGGGCTTTACAATGAGCAGTTCTTC. Amino acids: CASSRRGLYNEQFF. The full variable domain, its missing parts supplied by reference TRBV11-3 and TRBJ2-1, is EAGVVQSPRYKIIEKKQPVAFWCNPISGHNTLYWYLQNLGQGPELLIRYENEEAVDDSQLPKDRFSAERLKGVDSTLKIQPAELGDSAVYLCASSRRGLYNEQFFGPGTRLTVL.

This chain links TRBV19 with TRBJ2-5, with 8 bases matching TRBD2. Germline assignment: CDR1 LNHDA and CDR2 SQIVND (reference sequence). Trimming cost V 3 bases and J 4 bases; bases outside gene matches: 4. The CDR3 runs to 14 residues. DNA for the CDR3: TGTGCCAGTAGTATGGCAGCGGGAGCAGAGACCCAGTACTTC. This encodes CASSMAAGAETQYF.

The rearrangement links TRBV11-3 to TRBJ2-1, with D possibly being TRBD2 (6 bases). V dropped 0 bases and J dropped 15 bases, with 15 bases sitting between them. The CDR3 length is 13 residues. Germline V gene sequence: CDR1 SGHNT, CDR2 YENEEA. The CDR3 DNA sequence: TGTGCCAGCAGCTTAGATTGGGGCGGGATTCTGTTCTTC. Translated: CASSLDWGGILFF.

The gene calls are TRBV24-1 and TRBJ1-1; 7 bases are shared with TRBD1. CDR1 and CDR2 (germline): KGHDR, SFDVKD. V shed 3 bases, J shed 6 bases, and the junction held 12 bases outside the gene matches. The CDR3 is 16 amino acids. This chain's CDR3 is CATSDPAKTGRSEAFF. The CDR3 bases are TGTGCCACCAGTGATCCCGCCAAGACAGGGAGGTCTGAAGCTTTCTTT.

The gene calls are TRBV27 and TRBJ2-7; 9 positions agree with TRBD1. This CDR3 spans 15 amino acids. J was trimmed by 1 base and V by 4 bases; bases with no gene match: 5. Germline V gives CDR1 MNHEY, CDR2 SMNVEV (reference sequence). The CDR3 spells CASSSSGQGSYEQYF. The DNA of the CDR3 is TGTGCCAGCAGTTCTAGCGGACAGGGGTCCTACGAGCAGTACTTC.

The chain links TRBV7-4 to TRBJ2-3; D not certain. Trimming removed 6 bases from V and 3 bases from J, with 10 bases in between. Germline loops: CDR1 SGHVT, CDR2 SQSDAQ. This CDR3 is built from 13 residues. CDR3 sequence: CASSQRATDTQYF. CDR3 nucleotides: TGTGCCAGCAGTCAACGCGCAACAGATACGCAGTATTTT.

This clone was seen just once. V gene TRBV28 combines with J gene TRBJ1-5, with a tentative D call TRBD1 (6 bases). CDR3 size: 15 residues. In germline, CDR1 is MDHEN, CDR2 SYDVKM. V was cut by 4 bases and J by 6 bases, with 16 bases left in between. The CDR3 loop reads CASSSLNRVSQPQHF. DNA for the CDR3: TGTGCCAGCAGTTCCCTAAACAGGGTCTCTCAGCCCCAGCATTTT.

V usage is TRBV5-4 and J usage is TRBJ1-1, with no clear D. The V gene lost 1 base and the J gene lost 3 bases, with 7 bases spanning the gap. Per the germline V gene, CDR1 is SGHNT and CDR2 is YYREEE (reference sequence). The CDR3 has 13 residues. The CDR3 loop is CASSLKRDTEAFF. For the CDR3, the DNA is TGTGCCAGCAGCTTGAAGCGTGACACTGAAGCTTTCTTT.

Only a few counts were recorded for this clone. The chain is built from TRBV5-1 and TRBJ2-6; the D gene is possibly TRBD2 (5 bases). Trimming left V 3 bases short and J 2 bases short, with 9 bases between. This CDR3 contains 15 residues. The V gene's germline CDR1 is SGHRS and CDR2 YFSETQ. The CDR3 DNA reads TGCGCCAGCAGCTATGACGGGGCTGGGGCCAACGTCCTGACTTTC. Translated, it gives CASSYDGAGANVLTF.

DNA of the CDR3: TGCAGTGGCGCTAGCTTCTACGAGCAGTACTTC. Encoded protein: CSGASFYEQYF. This chain uses TRBV20-1 with TRBJ2-7, with D possibly TRBD2 on 5 matching bases. This CDR3 spans 11 amino acids. CDR1 and CDR2 from the germline V gene are DFQATT and SNEGSKA (reference sequence). V was clipped by 7 bases and J by 3 bases, with 10 bases between them.

This clone was found once. J is TRBJ2-1 and V is TRBV18; weak D call: TRBD1 (6 bases). The germline CDR1 and CDR2 sequences are KGHSH and LQKENI. Trimming pared 0 bases from V and 3 bases from J, leaving 9 bases between. The CDR3 is made up of 15 amino acids. In DNA, the CDR3 is TGTGCCAGCTCACCACCGAACAGGGACTACAATGAGCAGTTCTTC. The encoded protein is CASSPPNRDYNEQFF.

The chain couples TRBV6-5 to TRBJ2-1; 11 nucleotides align to TRBD2. The CDR3 is 13 residues long. The germline gives CDR1 MNHEY, CDR2 SVGAGI. J gave up 9 bases and V 5 bases, and 3 bases lay outside the gene matches. The CDR3 protein is CASSPGLAAEQFF. CDR3 sequence (DNA): TGTGCCAGCAGTCCGGGACTAGCGGCTGAGCAGTTCTTC.

CDR3 sequence (DNA): TGTGCCAGCAGCATAGCAGGGAATTACGAGCAGTACTTC. Amino acid sequence: CASSIAGNYEQYF. The V call is TRBV27, the J call TRBJ2-7; a possible D gene is TRBD1 (5 bases). The ends were cut back, 6 bases at V and 4 bases at J, with 13 bases in the middle. Germline V gene lookup returns CDR1 MNHEY and CDR2 SMNVEV (reference sequence). This CDR3 is 13 amino acids long.

This clone was seen just once. This rearrangement joins TRBV2 to TRBJ2-2, with TRBD1 identical over 10 bases. The CDR3 sequence is 15 residues long. The germline CDR1 and CDR2 sequences are SNHLY and FYNNEI. The junction had 6 bases not matched to a gene; V was cut back by 6 bases and J by 5 bases. The CDR3 nucleotides are TGTGCCAGCAGGCGTGACAGGGGGCTAACCGGGGAGCTGTTTTTT. It translates to CASRRDRGLTGELFF.

This clone was counted a single time. CDR3 in DNA: TGCGCCAGCAGCTTGGTTCTAGCGGGAGAGTACGAGCAGTACTTC. Translating it yields CASSLVLAGEYEQYF. The gene calls are TRBV5-1 and TRBJ2-7; 10 nucleotides match TRBD2. Germline CDR1 and CDR2: SGHRS and YFSETQ. Trimming cost V 0 bases and J 4 bases; bases outside gene matches: 4. CDR3 length: 15 amino acids.

The genes are TRBV28 and TRBJ2-7, with unresolved D. V lost 6 bases, J lost 8 bases, and 14 bases lay in between. Germline assignment: CDR1 MDHEN and CDR2 SYDVKM. The CDR3 contains 12 residues. CDR3 DNA: TGTGCCAGCAGAAGTCCCGGTTTCCAGCAGTACTTC. This gives the protein CASRSPGFQQYF.

The CDR3 region has the DNA TGTGCCAGCAGTTCTCAGGGGCGGGGGAATCAGCCCCAGCATTTT. Encoded protein: CASSSQGRGNQPQHF. The J gene is TRBJ1-5, the V gene TRBV28; D is perhaps TRBD1 (6 bases). Trimming removed 4 bases from V and 4 bases from J, with 14 bases in between. The CDR3 consists of 15 residues. Looked up from germline, CDR1 is MDHEN and CDR2 is SYDVKM.

V gene TRBV28 combines with J gene TRBJ2-4; a weak D match, TRBD2 (7 bases). CDR3 length: 14 residues. V was pared by 2 bases and J by 11 bases, with 16 bases between. Germline V gene data show CDR1 as MDHEN and CDR2 as SYDVKM. The CDR3 sequence: CASSLGGAGKFQYF. The CDR3 DNA is TGTGCCAGCAGTTTAGGGGGGGCAGGGAAATTTCAGTACTTC.

The chain is built from TRBV6-2 or TRBV6-3 and TRBJ2-1, with D unclear. CDR1 is MNHEY, CDR2 SVGEGT, per germline. The CDR3 is 14 amino acids. The ends were cut back, 0 bases at V and 6 bases at J, with 9 bases in the middle. The CDR3 DNA is TGTGCCAGCAGTTACTCCGGCAGACTCAATGAGCAGTTCTTC. Its protein product is CASSYSGRLNEQFF.

CDR3 DNA: TGTGCCAGCAGTTTATCATGGGGGGAGGATACGCAGTATTTT. It translates to CASSLSWGEDTQYF. The chain links TRBV27 to TRBJ2-3, with a tentative D call TRBD2 (6 bases). There are 14 residues in the CDR3. V shed 0 bases and J shed 6 bases, with 10 bases lying between them. Germline-derived CDR1 and CDR2 are MNHEY and SMNVEV (reference sequence).

The chain recombines TRBV9 with TRBJ2-5, with 10 bases lining up with TRBD2. This CDR3 comprises 17 residues. CDR1 is SGDLS, CDR2 YYNGEE, per germline. The V segment lost 2 bases and the J segment 5 bases; nucleotides outside the gene matches: 12. In DNA form, the CDR3 reads TGTGCCAGCAGCGTTACTAGCGGGAACCGCATATGGGAGACCCAGTACTTC. Protein product: CASSVTSGNRIWETQYF. The full variable domain, completed using reference TRBV9 and TRBJ2-5, is DSGVTQTPKHLITATGQRVTLRCSPRSGDLSVYWYQQSLDQGLQFLIQYYNGEERAKGNILERFSAQQFPDLHSELNLSSLELGDSALYFCASSVTSGNRIWETQYFGPGTRLLVL.

This chain links TRBV18 with TRBJ1-2, with D unclear. The length of the CDR3 is 15 residues. Trimming cost V 3 bases and J 0 bases, with 11 bases left between them. The germline CDR1 and CDR2 sequences are KGHSH and LQKENI. The CDR3 protein is CASSPGVAPNYGYTF. Here the CDR3 DNA reads TGTGCCAGCTCACCCGGAGTGGCCCCTAACTATGGCTACACCTTC.

The chain carries TRBV7-9 and TRBJ1-2; the match to TRBD1 covers 7 bases. The CDR3 sequence is 14 residues long. V was clipped by 5 bases and J by 6 bases; unmatched bases: 9. Looked up from germline, CDR1 is SEHNR and CDR2 is FQNEAQ (reference sequence). In nucleotides, the CDR3 is TGTGCCAGCAGCACTTGGACAGGCGAGAATGGCTACACCTTC. Amino acids: CASSTWTGENGYTF.

The chain recombines TRBV5-1 with TRBJ2-5; D is possibly TRBD1 (6 bases). The V and J ends lost 7 bases and 2 bases respectively, with 9 bases between them. The CDR3 is 12 residues long. Germline V gene lookup returns CDR1 SGHRS and CDR2 YFSETQ. The CDR3 nucleotides read TGCGCCAGCCGGGACAAACAAGAGACCCAGTACTTC. Residues: CASRDKQETQYF.

The J gene is TRBJ2-4, the V gene TRBV7-9; 16 bases map to TRBD2. Trimming at V came to 5 bases and at J to 12 bases, leaving 7 bases not matched to a gene. Germline V CDR1 and CDR2: SEHNR, FQNEAQ (reference sequence). The CDR3 totals 15 residues. The CDR3 nucleotides read TGTGCCAGCAGCCCAGTGGGACTAGCGGGAGGGTATCAGTACTTC. Amino acid sequence: CASSPVGLAGGYQYF. The full variable domain, rest sourced from reference TRBV7-9 and TRBJ2-4, is DTGVSQNPRHKITKRGQNVTFRCDPISEHNRLYWYRQTLGQGPEFLTYFQNEAQLEKSRLLSDRFSAERPKGSFSTLEIQRTEQGDSAMYLCASSPVGLAGGYQYFGAGTRLSVL.

This chain connects TRBV28 to TRBJ2-4; TRBD2 matches 16 bases. CDR1 and CDR2 (germline): MDHEN, SYDVKM. CDR3 size: 20 residues. V shed 4 bases and J 0 bases; nucleotides not matched to a gene: 9. The chain's CDR3 is CASSWPGTSGRAEAKNIQYF. CDR3 nucleotide sequence: TGTGCCAGCAGTTGGCCGGGGACTAGCGGGAGGGCCGAAGCCAAAAACATTCAGTACTTC.